These T cell receptor beta chains were read from a single sample in a study of blood T cells in healthy people across ages. TCRdb fed the 5' RACE reads into MiXCR, producing one record per CDR3 protein. Seen here are some 760,000 distinct CDR3 sequences, around 25% observed once, and the top ten hold 9.4%. These data are also associated with another study on T cells of mothers and their children.

Sample: blood. These receptors originate from a boy between 10 and 17 years old in good health. Both conserved end residues are part of each CDR3. The D gene is left open where the match is weak. The size entry is marked missing in some rows and otherwise reads once, few, many or a size class.

CASSPTVSASGASYNEQFF,TGTGCCAGCAGCCCTACTGTTTCGGCTAGCGGGGCCTCCTACAATGAGCAGTTCTTC,TRBJ2-1,-,TRBV7-3,TRBD2
CASSPVTVHYGYTF,TGTGCCAGCTCACCCGTGACAGTTCATTATGGCTACACCTTC,TRBJ1-2,-,TRBV18,-
CASGGTPGLTDEKLFF,TGTGCTAGTGGGGGTACCCCAGGACTCACAGATGAAAAACTGTTTTTT,TRBJ1-4,few,TRBV12-5,-
CASSPRPLSSYEQYF,TGTGCCAGCAGTCCCAGGCCGTTGAGCTCCTACGAGCAGTACTTC,TRBJ2-7,few,TRBV27,-
CASTTSGLHGYTF,TGTGCCAGCACTACTTCAGGGCTCCATGGCTACACCTTC,TRBJ1-2,-,TRBV12-3/TRBV12-4,-
CATSGSGTSGGGQETQYF,TGTGCCACCAGCGGATCCGGGACTAGCGGGGGTGGGCAAGAGACCCAGTACTTC,TRBJ2-5,-,TRBV15,TRBD2
CASSDPTVGGNTIYF,TGTGCCAGCAGCGATCCGACAGTCGGCGGAAACACCATATATTTT,TRBJ1-3,-,TRBV9,-
CASSRGFYEQFF,TGTGCCAGCAGCCGGGGGTTCTATGAGCAGTTCTTC,TRBJ2-1,-,TRBV12-3/TRBV12-4,-
CASSDLSSGSFREQFF,TGTGCCAGCAGCGACCTCTCCAGCGGGTCCTTTCGTGAGCAGTTCTTC,TRBJ2-1,-,TRBV9,-
CASSAGRAEAFF,TGTGCCAGCAGCGCGGGGAGGGCTGAAGCTTTCTTT,TRBJ1-1,-,TRBV5-6,-
CASRDRVISGANVLTF,TGTGCCAGCAGGGACAGGGTTATCTCTGGGGCCAACGTCCTGACTTTC,TRBJ2-6,few,TRBV6-6,TRBD1
CASSPGVYAEQYF,TGTGCCAGCAGCCCGGGGGTTTACGCCGAGCAGTACTTC,TRBJ2-7,-,TRBV28,-
CASSLMGRPAFYNEQFF,TGTGCCAGCAGTTTGATGGGGCGGCCAGCGTTCTACAATGAGCAGTTCTTC,TRBJ2-1,few,TRBV28,-
CAGRDGGAYNEQFF,TGTGCCGGCCGGGACGGGGGGGCCTACAATGAGCAGTTCTTC,TRBJ2-1,few,TRBV12-3/TRBV12-4,TRBD2
CASSENPSTDTQYF,TGTGCCAGCAGTGAAAACCCGAGCACAGATACGCAGTATTTT,TRBJ2-3,few,TRBV2,-
CSAATFGGNTIYF,TGCAGCGCAGCTACCTTTGGGGGAAACACCATATATTTT,TRBJ1-3,few,TRBV20-1,-
CASSEDNYGYTF,TGTGCCAGCAGTGAAGACAACTATGGCTACACCTTC,TRBJ1-2,few,TRBV2,-
CASSLAGSREKLFF,TGTGCCAGCAGCTTGGCAGGGTCGCGAGAAAAACTGTTTTTT,TRBJ1-4,once,TRBV5-5,-
CASTIIKYF,TGTGCCAGCACGATCATTAAGTACTTC,TRBJ2-5,-,TRBV6-5,-
CASSYGAADLLSTDTQYF,TGTGCCAGCAGTTATGGGGCGGCAGACCTGCTTAGCACAGATACGCAGTATTTT,TRBJ2-3,-,TRBV28,-
CSVEVMNTGELFF,TGCAGCGTTGAAGTAATGAACACCGGGGAGCTGTTTTTT,TRBJ2-2,few,TRBV29-1,-
CASSSDSWTAGGYTF,TGTGCCAGCAGCTCCGATTCGTGGACAGCTGGTGGCTACACCTTC,TRBJ1-2,few,TRBV7-2,-
CASSYDWSSYEQYF,TGTGCCAGCAGTTACGACTGGAGCTCCTACGAGCAGTACTTC,TRBJ2-7,-,TRBV6-5,-
CASSLGGSRWTEAFF,TGTGCCAGCAGCTTAGGAGGAAGTCGTTGGACTGAAGCTTTCTTT,TRBJ1-1,-,TRBV11-2,-
CASSQVSIADGELFF,TGCGCCAGCAGCCAAGTCTCTATTGCGGACGGGGAGCTGTTTTTT,TRBJ2-2,-,TRBV4-1,-
CASSLDPGTGGYNEQFF,TGTGCCAGCAGCTTAGATCCCGGGACAGGGGGTTACAATGAGCAGTTCTTC,TRBJ2-1,few,TRBV11-2,TRBD1
CTSSVGPGEQFF,TGTACCAGCAGTGTTGGGCCGGGTGAGCAGTTCTTC,TRBJ2-1,-,TRBV2,-
CASKGDSWETQYF,TGCGCCAGCAAAGGCGATAGCTGGGAGACCCAGTACTTC,TRBJ2-5,once,TRBV5-1,-
CASSFSGGGYTF,TGTGCCAGCAGTTTTTCGGGGGGTGGCTACACCTTC,TRBJ1-2,-,TRBV27,-
CASSQAGLAGDTQYF,TGTGCCAGCAGCCAAGCGGGACTAGCAGGAGATACGCAGTATTTT,TRBJ2-3,few,TRBV3-1,TRBD2
CASSQEGAGGLTNEKLFF,TGCGCCAGCAGCCAAGAAGGCGCAGGGGGATTAACTAATGAAAAACTGTTTTTT,TRBJ1-4,-,TRBV4-1,TRBD1
CASSPGTGLGETQYF,TGTGCCAGCAGTCCAGGGACAGGGCTAGGGGAGACCCAGTACTTC,TRBJ2-5,many,TRBV6-6,TRBD1
CASSVRSRTDRHEQYF,TGTGCCAGCAGCGTAAGATCCAGGACGGACAGACACGAGCAGTACTTC,TRBJ2-7,-,TRBV9,-
CSGKREVGTETQYF,TGCAGTGGGAAGCGGGAGGTTGGAACGGAGACCCAGTACTTC,TRBJ2-5,few,TRBV20-1,TRBD2
CASSVDGTLGEKLFF,TGTGCCAGCAGTGTTGACGGAACTTTAGGGGAAAAACTGTTTTTT,TRBJ1-4,few,TRBV25-1,-
CASSEAEGYTF,TGCGCCAGCAGTGAAGCGGAGGGCTACACCTTC,TRBJ1-2,-,TRBV10-1,-
CSARPFGQVEETQYF,TGCAGTGCTAGGCCTTTCGGACAGGTCGAAGAGACCCAGTACTTC,TRBJ2-5,few,TRBV20-1,TRBD1
CSATVATGELFF,TGCAGTGCTACCGTCGCCACCGGGGAGCTGTTTTTT,TRBJ2-2,-,TRBV20-1,-
CASSLQGRANVLTF,TGTGCCAGCAGCTTGCAGGGGCGGGCCAACGTCCTGACTTTC,TRBJ2-6,-,TRBV7-6,-
CSAQTRTEGEQYF,TGCAGTGCTCAGACCCGGACAGAAGGCGAGCAGTACTTC,TRBJ2-7,few,TRBV20-1,-
CASSLTGGLGSPLHF,TGTGCCAGCAGCTTAACAGGCGGGTTGGGGTCACCCCTCCACTTT,TRBJ1-6,few,TRBV13,-
CASSRVGLQETQYF,TGTGCCAGCAGTCGCGTGGGACTGCAAGAGACCCAGTACTTC,TRBJ2-5,-,TRBV27,-
CASSGPGQVGNQPQHF,TGTGCTAGTAGTGGACCGGGACAGGTCGGCAATCAGCCCCAGCATTTT,TRBJ1-5,few,TRBV12-5,TRBD1
CASSLSPAGAYEQYF,TGTGCCAGCAGCTTAAGTCCGGCAGGGGCCTACGAGCAGTACTTC,TRBJ2-7,-,TRBV7-8,-
CASSLGDRGYNEQFF,TGCGCCAGCAGCTTGGGGGACAGGGGATACAATGAGCAGTTCTTC,TRBJ2-1,-,TRBV5-1,TRBD1
CAGSVGGGSNSPLHF,TGTGCCGGCAGCGTAGGAGGGGGCAGTAATTCACCCCTCCACTTT,TRBJ1-6,-,TRBV9,TRBD1
CSVVGGTGLNYGYTF,TGCAGCGTGGTGGGGGGGACAGGTTTAAACTATGGCTACACCTTC,TRBJ1-2,-,TRBV29-1,TRBD1
CSVPLTAIGYTF,TGCAGCGTTCCCTTAACAGCAATCGGCTACACCTTC,TRBJ1-2,many,TRBV29-1,-
CASSLFDRSFYGYTF,TGTGCCAGCAGCTTATTCGACAGATCGTTCTATGGCTACACCTTC,TRBJ1-2,-,TRBV7-8,-
CSAAPGSRNSYEQYF,TGCAGTGCTGCACCGGGAAGCCGTAACTCCTACGAGCAGTACTTC,TRBJ2-7,-,TRBV20-1,-
CASSLMGHTAYNEQFF,TGTGCCAGCAGCTTAATGGGACATACGGCTTACAATGAGCAGTTCTTC,TRBJ2-1,-,TRBV7-2,-
CSARGVWDRGYDGYTF,TGCAGTGCTAGAGGGGTCTGGGACAGGGGATATGATGGCTACACCTTC,TRBJ1-2,few,TRBV20-1,TRBD1
CASSQIGPGIHTGELFF,TGTGCCAGCAGCCAAATAGGACCCGGGATTCACACCGGGGAGCTGTTTTTT,TRBJ2-2,-,TRBV3-1,-
CSGLSGQGIHEQYF,TGCAGCGGCTTATCGGGACAGGGTATACACGAGCAGTACTTC,TRBJ2-7,-,TRBV29-1,TRBD1
CAIRGTASGKETQYF,TGTGCCATCAGAGGAACCGCTAGCGGAAAAGAGACCCAGTACTTC,TRBJ2-5,-,TRBV10-3,TRBD2
CASRTLGYNEQFF,TGTGCCAGCAGAACCCTGGGATACAATGAGCAGTTCTTC,TRBJ2-1,-,TRBV25-1,-
CASSFGGPGTDTQYF,TGTGCCAGCAGTTTTGGGGGCCCCGGGACAGATACGCAGTATTTT,TRBJ2-3,few,TRBV27,-